This T cell receptor (beta chain) came from a study of cytomegalovirus exposure and HLA in healthy donors. The wider study: When just under 400 donors were genotyped, 80% to 90% of them were found to fall in the Caucasian-associated ancestry cluster.

General study points: Through in vitro validation, a few CMV-associated chains were shown to be specific for CMV antigens.

Both 60 Vbeta primers and 13 Jbeta primers went into the PCR. Profiling relied on immunoSEQ multiplex PCR, and the TCRdb table lists in-frame clones only, not all of them. The data show about 89,000 clones, 85% seen once. This clone was seen a single time. No antigen is known for it. The germline gives CDR1 SGHTA, CDR2 FQGNSA. The CDR3 covers 15 residues. The ends lost 1 base at V and 2 bases at J; junction bases unmatched: 2. The V call is TRBV7-2, the J call TRBJ2-3; 8 bases fit TRBD2. The source material was PBMCs. The receptor's source is a man aged 35 to 55 in good health and CMV-seropositive. Here the CDR3 DNA reads TGTGCCAGCAGCTTAGACGGGAGGGCCACAGATACGCAGTATTTT. Amino acids: CASSLDGRATDTQYF.